The rows below give T cell receptor beta chains drawn from one sample of a study of blood T cell repertoires in COVID-19. The data were produced by immunoSEQ multiplex PCR, yet TCRdb's version contains in-frame clones alone and is incomplete. The sample has fewer than 450,000 clones; roughly 86% are singletons. The sequenced sample was PBMCs or T cells enriched from blood (not recorded which). The source is a woman in her 40s with acute COVID-19. Each CDR3 is given with its conserved first and last residue. D genes are given only for firm matches. Only part of the rows carry a size: once, few, many, or a class if the clone is expanded.

len,abundance,j_gene,d_gene,v_gene,CDR3aa,CDR3nt
12,-,TRBJ2-7,-,TRBV29-1,CSVEVTGYEQYF,TGCAGCGTTGAAGTAACTGGCTACGAGCAGTACTTC
15,-,TRBJ1-5,-,TRBV5-8,CASSPRGGGGQPQHF,TGTGCCAGCAGCCCCCGTGGAGGAGGAGGGCAGCCCCAGCATTTT
15,once,TRBJ1-5,TRBD1,TRBV19,CASSTQTGAGQPQHF,TGTGCCAGTAGTACCCAGACAGGGGCAGGTCAGCCCCAGCATTTT
15,-,TRBJ1-4,TRBD1,TRBV4-1,CASSQETGGTEKLFF,TGCGCCAGCAGCCAAGAAACAGGGGGCACTGAAAAACTGTTTTTT
14,-,TRBJ1-3,-,TRBV5-1,CASSLGQKGNTIYF,TGCGCCAGCAGCTTGGGACAGAAAGGAAACACCATATATTTT
14,once,TRBJ2-5,TRBD2,TRBV7-9,CASSFLAGTETQYF,TGTGCCAGCAGCTTTTTAGCGGGGACGGAGACCCAGTACTTC
14,-,TRBJ1-2,-,TRBV3-1/TRBV3-2,CASSQVPGDYGYTF,TGTGCCAGCAGCCAAGTTCCAGGGGACTATGGCTACACCTTC
18,-,TRBJ1-3,-,TRBV7-8,CASSLGLAAGASGNTIYF,TGTGCCAGCAGCTTAGGTTTGGCTGCTGGGGCATCTGGAAACACCATATATTTT
12,-,TRBJ1-3,-,TRBV12-3/TRBV12-4,CASSSPGNTIYF,TGTGCCAGCAGTTCTCCCGGAAACACCATATATTTT
14,-,TRBJ2-1,TRBD1,TRBV10-3,CAISELQGGGEQFF,TGTGCCATCAGTGAGTTACAAGGGGGCGGTGAGCAGTTCTTC